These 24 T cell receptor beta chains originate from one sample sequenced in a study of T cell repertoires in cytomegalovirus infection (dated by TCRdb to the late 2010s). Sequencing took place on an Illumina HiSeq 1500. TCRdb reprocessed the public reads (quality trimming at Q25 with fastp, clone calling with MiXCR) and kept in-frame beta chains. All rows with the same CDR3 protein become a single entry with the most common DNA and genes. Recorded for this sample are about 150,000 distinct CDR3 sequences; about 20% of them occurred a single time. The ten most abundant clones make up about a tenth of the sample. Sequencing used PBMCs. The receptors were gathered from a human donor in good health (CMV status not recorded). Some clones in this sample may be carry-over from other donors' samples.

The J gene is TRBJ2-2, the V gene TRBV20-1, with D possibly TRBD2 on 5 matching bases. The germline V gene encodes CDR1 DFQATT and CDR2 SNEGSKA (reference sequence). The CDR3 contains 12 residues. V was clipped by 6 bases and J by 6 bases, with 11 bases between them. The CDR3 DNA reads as TGCAGTGCCCAACTAGGAGCCGGGGAGCTGTTTTTT. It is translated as CSAQLGAGELFF.

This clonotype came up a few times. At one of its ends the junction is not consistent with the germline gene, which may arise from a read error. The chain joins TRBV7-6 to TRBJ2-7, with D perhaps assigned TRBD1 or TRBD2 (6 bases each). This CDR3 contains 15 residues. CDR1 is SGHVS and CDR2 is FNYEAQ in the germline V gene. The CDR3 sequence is CASSPGDTGDYEQYF. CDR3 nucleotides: TGTGCTAGCAGCCCCGGGGACACGGGGGACTACGAGCAGTACTTC.

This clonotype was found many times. The CDR3 loop reads CASSLYRSNEQYF. The CDR3 DNA reads TGTGCCAGCAGCTTATACAGGTCCAACGAGCAGTACTTC. V is TRBV7-2 and J is TRBJ2-7; the D gene is possibly TRBD1 (5 bases). With 2 bases removed from V and 5 bases from J, the gap between germline ends came to 10 bases. Germline V gene lookup returns CDR1 SGHTA and CDR2 FQGNSA. The CDR3 is made up of 13 amino acids.

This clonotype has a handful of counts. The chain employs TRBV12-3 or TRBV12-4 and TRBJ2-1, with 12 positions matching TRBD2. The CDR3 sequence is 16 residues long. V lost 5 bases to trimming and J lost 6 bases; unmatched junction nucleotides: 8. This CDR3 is CASSPKTSGGTNEQFF. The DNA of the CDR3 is TGTGCCAGCAGTCCAAAAACTAGCGGGGGGACCAATGAGCAGTTCTTC.

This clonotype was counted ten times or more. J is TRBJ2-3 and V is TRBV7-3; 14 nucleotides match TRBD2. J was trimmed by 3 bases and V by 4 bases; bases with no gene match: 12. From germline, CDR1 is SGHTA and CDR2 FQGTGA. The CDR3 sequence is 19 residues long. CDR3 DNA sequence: TGTGCCAGCAGCTCGTGGGGGACTAGCGGGGGCCCGGGGACAGATACGCAGTATTTT. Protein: CASSSWGTSGGPGTDTQYF.

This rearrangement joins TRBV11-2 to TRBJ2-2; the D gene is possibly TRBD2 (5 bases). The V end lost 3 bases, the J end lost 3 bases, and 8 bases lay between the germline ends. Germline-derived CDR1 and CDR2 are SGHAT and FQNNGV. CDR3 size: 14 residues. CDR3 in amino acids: CASSFLADTGELFF. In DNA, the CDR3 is TGTGCCAGCAGCTTTCTAGCAGACACCGGGGAGCTGTTTTTT. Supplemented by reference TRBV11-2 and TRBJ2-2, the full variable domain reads EAGVAQSPRYKIIEKRQSVAFWCNPISGHATLYWYQQILGQGPKLLIQFQNNGVVDDSQLPKDRFSAERLKGVDSTLKIQPAKLEDSAVYLCASSFLADTGELFFGEGSRLTVL.

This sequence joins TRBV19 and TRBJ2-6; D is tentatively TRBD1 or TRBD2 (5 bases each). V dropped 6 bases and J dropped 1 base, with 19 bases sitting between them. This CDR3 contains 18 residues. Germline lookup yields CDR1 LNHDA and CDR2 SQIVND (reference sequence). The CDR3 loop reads CASRPAGTLESGANVLTF. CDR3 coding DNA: TGTGCCAGTAGACCTGCCGGGACCCTTGAGTCTGGGGCCAACGTCCTGACTTTC.

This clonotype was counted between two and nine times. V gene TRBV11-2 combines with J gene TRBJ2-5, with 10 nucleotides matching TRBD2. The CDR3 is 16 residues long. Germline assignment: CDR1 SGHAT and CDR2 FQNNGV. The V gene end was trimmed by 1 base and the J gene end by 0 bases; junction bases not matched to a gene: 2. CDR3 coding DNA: TGTGCCAGCAGCTTAGGACTAGCGGGCTACCAAGAGACCCAGTACTTC. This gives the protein CASSLGLAGYQETQYF.

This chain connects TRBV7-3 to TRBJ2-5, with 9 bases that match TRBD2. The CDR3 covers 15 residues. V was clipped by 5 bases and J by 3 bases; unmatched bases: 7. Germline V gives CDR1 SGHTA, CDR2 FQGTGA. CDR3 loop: CASSLVAGVEETQYF. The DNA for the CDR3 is TGTGCCAGCAGCCTAGTAGCGGGAGTGGAAGAGACCCAGTACTTC.

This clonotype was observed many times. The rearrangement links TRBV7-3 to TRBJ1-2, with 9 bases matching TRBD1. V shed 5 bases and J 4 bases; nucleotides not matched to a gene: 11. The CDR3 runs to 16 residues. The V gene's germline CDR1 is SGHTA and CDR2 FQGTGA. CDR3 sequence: CASSPQPGTGIYGYTF. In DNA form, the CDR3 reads TGTGCCAGCAGCCCGCAACCGGGGACAGGGATCTATGGCTACACCTTC.

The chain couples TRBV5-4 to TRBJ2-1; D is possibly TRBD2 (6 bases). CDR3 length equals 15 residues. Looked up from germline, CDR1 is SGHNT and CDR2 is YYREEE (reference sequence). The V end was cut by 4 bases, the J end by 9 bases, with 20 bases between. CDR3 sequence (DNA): TGTGCCAGCAGCCCGGGACTTGTGGACTGGAGTGAGCAGTTCTTC. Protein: CASSPGLVDWSEQFF.

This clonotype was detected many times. CDR3 sequence reads: CASSVTGFGYTF. The DNA for the CDR3 is TGTGCCAGCAGCGTTACAGGGTTTGGCTACACCTTC. This chain joins TRBV5-6 and TRBJ1-2; maybe TRBD1 (6 bases). The CDR3 contains 12 residues. Germline V gene lookup returns CDR1 SGHDT and CDR2 YYEEEE. Between the trimmed V and J ends, which lost 4 bases and 7 bases, there was a span of 11 bases.

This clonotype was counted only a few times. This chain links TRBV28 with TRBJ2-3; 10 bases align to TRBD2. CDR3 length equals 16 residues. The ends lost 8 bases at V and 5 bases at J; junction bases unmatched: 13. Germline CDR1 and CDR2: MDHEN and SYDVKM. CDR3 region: CASRRASGRRVDTQYF. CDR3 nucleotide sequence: TGTGCCAGCCGACGCGCTAGCGGGAGAAGGGTAGATACGCAGTATTTT.

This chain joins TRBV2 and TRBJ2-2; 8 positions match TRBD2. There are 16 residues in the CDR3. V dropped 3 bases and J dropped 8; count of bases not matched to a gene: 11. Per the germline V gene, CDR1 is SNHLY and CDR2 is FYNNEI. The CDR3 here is CASSERAGAAKGELFF. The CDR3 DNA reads TGTGCCAGCAGTGAGAGAGCGGGGGCCGCGAAGGGGGAGCTGTTTTTT.

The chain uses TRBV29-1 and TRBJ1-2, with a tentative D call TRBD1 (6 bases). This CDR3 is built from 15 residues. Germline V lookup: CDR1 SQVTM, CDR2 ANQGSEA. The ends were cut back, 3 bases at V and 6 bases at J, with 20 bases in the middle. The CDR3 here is CSVEGTDRSWNGYTF. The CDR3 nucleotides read TGCAGCGTTGAGGGGACCGACAGGAGCTGGAATGGCTACACCTTC.

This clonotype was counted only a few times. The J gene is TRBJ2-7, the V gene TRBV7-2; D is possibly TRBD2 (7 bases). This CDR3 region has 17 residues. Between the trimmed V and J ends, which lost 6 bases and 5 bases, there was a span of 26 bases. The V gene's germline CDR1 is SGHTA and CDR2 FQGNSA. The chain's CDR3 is CASSPWGGAIGGNEQYF. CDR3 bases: TGTGCCAGCAGTCCTTGGGGGGGGGCCATAGGGGGGAACGAGCAGTACTTC.

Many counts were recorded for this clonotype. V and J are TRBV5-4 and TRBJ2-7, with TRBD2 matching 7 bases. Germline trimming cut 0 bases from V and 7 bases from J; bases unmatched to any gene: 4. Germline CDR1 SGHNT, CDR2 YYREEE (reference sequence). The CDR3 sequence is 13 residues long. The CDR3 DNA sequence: TGTGCCAGCAGCTTGGGCGGGGGAGGAGAGCAGTACTTC. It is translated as CASSLGGGGEQYF.

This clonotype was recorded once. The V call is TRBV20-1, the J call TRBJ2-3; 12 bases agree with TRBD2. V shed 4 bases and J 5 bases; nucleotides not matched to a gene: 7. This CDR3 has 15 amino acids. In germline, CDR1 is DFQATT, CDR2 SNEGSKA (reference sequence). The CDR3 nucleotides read TGCAGTGCTACCCCTAGCGGGGGGGCGAAAGATACGCAGTATTTT. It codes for CSATPSGGAKDTQYF.

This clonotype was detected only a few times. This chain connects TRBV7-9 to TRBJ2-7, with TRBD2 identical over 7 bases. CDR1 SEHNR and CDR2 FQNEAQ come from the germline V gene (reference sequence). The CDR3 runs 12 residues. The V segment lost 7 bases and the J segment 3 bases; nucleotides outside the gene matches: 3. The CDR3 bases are TGTGCCAGCAAGGGCGGGGGCTACGAGCAGTACTTC. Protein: CASKGGGYEQYF. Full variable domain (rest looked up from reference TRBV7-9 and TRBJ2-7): DTGVSQNPRHKITKRGQNVTFRCDPISEHNRLYWYRQTLGQGPEFLTYFQNEAQLEKSRLLSDRFSAERPKGSFSTLEIQRTEQGDSAMYLCASKGGGYEQYFGPGTRLTVT.

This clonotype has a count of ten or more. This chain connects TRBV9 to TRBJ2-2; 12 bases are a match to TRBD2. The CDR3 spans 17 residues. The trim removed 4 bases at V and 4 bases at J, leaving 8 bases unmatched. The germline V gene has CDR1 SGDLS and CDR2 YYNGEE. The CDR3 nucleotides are TGTGCCAGCAGCCCACGCGGGACTAGCGGGCTCACCGGGGAGCTGTTTTTT. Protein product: CASSPRGTSGLTGELFF.

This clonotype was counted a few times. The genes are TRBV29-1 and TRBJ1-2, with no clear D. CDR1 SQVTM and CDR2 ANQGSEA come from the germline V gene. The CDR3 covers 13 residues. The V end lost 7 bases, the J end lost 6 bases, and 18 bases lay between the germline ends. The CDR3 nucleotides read TGCAGCGCCATGAGCGGGAGCCGTGATGGCTACACCTTC. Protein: CSAMSGSRDGYTF.

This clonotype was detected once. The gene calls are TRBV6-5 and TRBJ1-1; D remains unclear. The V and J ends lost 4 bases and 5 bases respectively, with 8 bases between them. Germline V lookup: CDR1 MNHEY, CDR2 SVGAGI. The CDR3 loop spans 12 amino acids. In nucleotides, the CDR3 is TGTGCCAGCAGTTCAGAGGATACTGAAGCTTTCTTT. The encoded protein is CASSSEDTEAFF.

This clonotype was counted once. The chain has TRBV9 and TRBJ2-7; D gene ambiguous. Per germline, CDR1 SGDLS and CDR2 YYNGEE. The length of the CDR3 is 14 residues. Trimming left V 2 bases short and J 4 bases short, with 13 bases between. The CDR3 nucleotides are TGTGCCAGCAGCGTCGGGCACCCCGGTTACGAGCAGTACTTC. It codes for CASSVGHPGYEQYF.

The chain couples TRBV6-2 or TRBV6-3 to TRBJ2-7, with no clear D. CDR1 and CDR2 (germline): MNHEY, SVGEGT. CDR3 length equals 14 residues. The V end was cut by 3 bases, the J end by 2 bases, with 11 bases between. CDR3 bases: TGTGCCAGCAGTTATTTGCCGGGCACCTACGAGCAGTACTTC. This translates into CASSYLPGTYEQYF.